What follows are 12 T cell receptor beta chains derived from one specimen sequenced in a study of human T cells and chemical hapten exposure. Time point noted: pre-sensitization, week 0. Treatment of the sample: therapeutic diphenylcyclopropenone sensitization with weekly scalp DPC. TCRdb analysed the RACE reads with MiXCR anew, one entry per CDR3 protein. The sample lists 250,000 or so distinct CDR3 sequences, around 7.7% seen once, with about 1.2% in the top ten. This specimen was whole blood, taken in connection with sensitization to the hapten diphenylcyclopropenone (DPC). The receptors here all came from a man between 18 and 35 years old with alopecia areata. Some clones in this sample may be carry-over from other donors' samples.

On this clonotype itself: An end of the junction differs from the germline gene, which may be a read error. The genes are TRBV29-1 and TRBJ1-1, with D tentatively TRBD1 (5 bases). This CDR3 comprises 10 residues. CDR1 and CDR2 from the germline V gene are SQVTM and ANQGSEA. CDR3: CCGGDTEAFF. The CDR3 region has the DNA TGTTGCGGGGGGGACACTGAAGCTTTCTTT. The full variable domain, in which reference TRBV29-1 and TRBJ1-1 provide the parts outside the CDR3, is SAVISQKPSRDICQRGTSLTIQCQVDSQVTMMFWYRQQPGQSLTLIATANQGSEATYESGFVIDKFPISRPNLTFSTLTVSNMSPEDSSIYLCCGGDTEAFFGQGTRLTVV.

This clonotype was detected a few times. The chain links TRBV7-9 to TRBJ2-1; the match to TRBD1 covers 9 bases. V lost 5 bases and J lost 5; bases outside the gene matches: 7. Germline V lookup: CDR1 SEHNR, CDR2 FQNEAQ (reference sequence). This CDR3 is built from 15 residues. The CDR3 sequence is CASSPGQGRNNEQFF. The CDR3 DNA reads TGTGCCAGCAGCCCGGGACAGGGCCGTAACAATGAGCAGTTCTTC.

This clonotype has at least ten counts. The chain uses TRBV5-1 and TRBJ1-1; a possible D gene is TRBD1 (5 bases). Germline V CDR1 and CDR2: SGHRS, YFSETQ. The CDR3 loop spans 14 amino acids. The V end lost 4 bases, the J end lost 1 base, and 11 bases lay between the germline ends. The CDR3: CASSPTVTNTEAFF. Here the CDR3 DNA reads TGCGCCAGCAGCCCGACAGTAACGAACACTGAAGCTTTCTTT.

This clonotype was detected a few times. This chain joins TRBV9 and TRBJ2-1, with a weak D call TRBD1 (6 bases). Per germline, CDR1 SGDLS and CDR2 YYNGEE. V was clipped by 4 bases and J by 2 bases, with 7 bases between them. The CDR3 is 13 residues long. CDR3 sequence: CASSRTAYNEQFF. The CDR3 DNA reads TGTGCCAGCAGCCGGACAGCCTACAATGAGCAGTTCTTC.

This clonotype came up a few times. In DNA form, the CDR3 reads TGTGCCAGCAGTTTGACAGGGCTGGACACCGGGGAGCTGTTTTTT. Protein sequence: CASSLTGLDTGELFF. The chain carries TRBV6-2 or TRBV6-3 and TRBJ2-2; 7 nucleotides match TRBD1. The CDR3 totals 15 residues. The trim removed 4 bases at V and 3 bases at J, leaving 5 bases unmatched. Germline V lookup: CDR1 MNHEY, CDR2 SVGEGT.

This clonotype was counted ten times or more. The chain links TRBV7-3 to TRBJ1-1; 12 bases are shared with TRBD1. Germline V gene data show CDR1 as SGHTA and CDR2 as FQGTGA. V shed 5 bases, J shed 10 bases, and the junction held 5 bases outside the gene matches. The CDR3 consists of 13 residues. The DNA for the CDR3 is TGTGCCAGCAGCCCGGGACAGGGGGCTTTAGCTTTCTTT. This codes for CASSPGQGALAFF.

V usage is TRBV12-3 or TRBV12-4 and J usage is TRBJ2-5, with D unresolved. V shed 1 base and J shed 2 bases, with 5 bases lying between them. The CDR3 is 13 residues long. The CDR3 bases are TGTGCCAGCAGTTTAGATGCACAAGAGACCCAGTACTTC. Amino acid sequence: CASSLDAQETQYF.

This chain links TRBV4-2 with TRBJ1-1, with no clear D. Germline V gene lookup returns CDR1 LGHNA and CDR2 YNFKEQ. The CDR3 length is 20 residues. The ends were cut back, 0 bases at V and 1 base at J, with 24 bases in the middle. This chain's CDR3 is CASSQDSPSRIRSSNTEAFF. The CDR3 coding sequence is TGTGCCAGCAGCCAAGATTCACCTTCTCGAATTAGGAGTTCGAACACTGAAGCTTTCTTT.

In its sample, this clonotype was seen a few times. For the CDR3, the DNA is TGTGCCATCAGTGATTCTGGACAGGGCTCCCGGGAGCTGTTTTTT. It yields the protein CAISDSGQGSRELFF. J is TRBJ2-2 and V is TRBV10-3, with 8 bases lining up with TRBD1. The CDR3 contains 15 residues. Germline lookup yields CDR1 ENHRY and CDR2 SYGVKD. Trimming took 3 bases from V and 9 from J; bases not matched to a gene: 9.

This rearrangement joins TRBV7-9 to TRBJ1-1; no firm D call. Germline assignment: CDR1 SEHNR and CDR2 FQNEAQ (reference sequence). V was cut by 5 bases and J by 4 bases, with 14 bases left in between. The CDR3 is made up of 14 amino acids. As DNA, the CDR3 is TGTGCCAGCAGCGCGAGGGATTTCGGCACTGAAGCTTTCTTT. Its translation is CASSARDFGTEAFF. The full variable domain, its missing parts supplied by reference TRBV7-9 and TRBJ1-1, is DTGVSQNPRHKITKRGQNVTFRCDPISEHNRLYWYRQTLGQGPEFLTYFQNEAQLEKSRLLSDRFSAERPKGSFSTLEIQRTEQGDSAMYLCASSARDFGTEAFFGQGTRLTVV.

This clonotype was seen a handful of times. The chain uses TRBV6-6 and TRBJ1-1, with a weak D call TRBD1 (5 bases). This CDR3 comprises 14 residues. Germline-derived CDR1 and CDR2 are MNHNY and SVGAGI (reference sequence). The V end lost 5 bases, the J end lost 5 bases, and 15 bases lay between the germline ends. Written as DNA, the CDR3 is TGTGCCAGCAGTACTCAGGGTAAGGAAACTGAAGCTTTCTTT. This codes for CASSTQGKETEAFF.

This clonotype was counted many times. This chain joins TRBV5-1 and TRBJ2-2, with D tentatively TRBD1 (6 bases). Germline lookup yields CDR1 SGHRS and CDR2 YFSETQ. The CDR3 is made up of 17 amino acids. V lost 4 bases and J lost 4, with 20 bases in between. The CDR3 DNA reads TGCGCCAGCAGCCCGTATCTGATAACGGACAGCACCGGGGAGCTGTTTTTT. It specifies CASSPYLITDSTGELFF.